This paragraph reports one T cell receptor (beta chain). Its antigen is unidentified. The ends lost 2 bases at V and 2 bases at J; junction bases unmatched: 5. This CDR3 has 16 residues. Germline-derived CDR1 and CDR2 are SGDLS and YYNGEE. This entry belongs to a study of molecular identifiers for immune sequencing clone quantification. Study results and caveats: Reports indicate spiked Jurkat TCR RNA from one cell could be found among roughly 980,000 naive cells.

Sorting selected naive CD8 T cells with a CD8+CD4-CCR7+CD45RA+ phenotype. TCRdb redid the calling of the PCR reads with MiXCR, one entry per CDR3 protein. The sample lists about half a million distinct CDR3 sequences, around a fifth seen once, with about 0.8% in the top ten. The receptor was derived from a human donor in good health. Some libraries in this study had Jurkat cell RNA spiked in. Sequenced input: naive CD8+ T cells from blood, with Jurkat cell RNA spiked in. Documented subset: FACS-sorted CD8+CD4-CCR7+CD45RA+ naive T cells. V gene TRBV9 combines with J gene TRBJ2-5; 11 bases are shared with TRBD2. This CDR3 reads CASSVGSGRAQETQYF. The DNA of the CDR3 is TGTGCCAGCAGCGTTGGTAGCGGGAGGGCTCAAGAGACCCAGTACTTC. The complete variable domain, with remaining parts taken from reference TRBV9 and TRBJ2-5, reads DSGVTQTPKHLITATGQRVTLRCSPRSGDLSVYWYQQSLDQGLQFLIQYYNGEERAKGNILERFSAQQFPDLHSELNLSSLELGDSALYFCASSVGSGRAQETQYFGPGTRLLVL.